The 16 T cell receptor beta chains listed next were all sequenced from one sample in a study of T-cell memory formation after mild COVID-19 (dated by TCRdb to the early 2020s). The library was made by 5' RACE. Instrument used: Illumina NovaSeq 6000. TCRdb reworked the public reads: Q25 trimming with fastp, MiXCR clone assembly, productive beta chains retained. Each record represents a unique CDR3 protein, reported with the most common genes and DNA among its rows. The sample yields 450,000 or so distinct CDR3 sequences; about 19% were counted once. Of the sample, about 8.8% is held by the ten largest clones. Sequencing used PBMCs or a T cell subset sorted from them (not recorded which). These receptor sequences come from an adult woman who had mild COVID-19 (a few samples of this study predate the infection). The sample titles of this study are shuffled in the database, so cell type and time point are left out; the donor was told from shared clones.

The gene calls are TRBV18 and TRBJ1-1, with 7 bases lining up with TRBD1. V gave up 2 bases and J gave up 4 bases; unmatched junction bases: 10. The germline V gene encodes CDR1 KGHSH and CDR2 LQKENI. The CDR3 contains 16 residues. CDR3 sequence: CASSPLPRDSGTEAFF. CDR3 in DNA: TGTGCCAGCTCACCATTACCCCGGGACAGTGGCACTGAAGCTTTCTTT.

This clonotype was observed a handful of times. This sequence joins TRBV20-1 and TRBJ2-1; D perhaps matches TRBD2 (5 bases). The V gene's germline CDR1 is DFQATT and CDR2 SNEGSKA (reference sequence). The CDR3 loop spans 12 amino acids. Trimming left V 0 bases short and J 10 bases short, with 10 bases between. The CDR3 region has the DNA TGCAGTGCTAGAGAGGACTCCACGGAGCAGTTCTTC. Translated: CSAREDSTEQFF.

V usage is TRBV4-3 and J usage is TRBJ2-3, with 8 positions matching TRBD2. Germline V gene data show CDR1 as LGHNA and CDR2 as YSLEER. This CDR3 has 16 amino acids. Trimming removed 1 base from V and 2 bases from J; junction bases left unmatched: 5. CDR3 region: CASSQVAGRSTDTQYF. The CDR3 nucleotides read TGCGCCAGCAGCCAAGTAGCGGGACGGTCCACAGATACGCAGTATTTT.

The chain combines TRBV12-3 or TRBV12-4 with TRBJ1-1; the D gene is possibly TRBD1 (5 bases). The CDR3 runs 14 residues. V shed 9 bases and J shed 0 bases, with 14 bases lying between them. The CDR3 spells CASRTGELNTEAFF. The DNA for the CDR3 is TGTGCCAGTAGAACGGGGGAGTTGAACACTGAAGCTTTCTTT.

This clonotype has only a few counts. This chain uses TRBV7-2 with TRBJ2-7; 16 positions match TRBD2. From germline, CDR1 is SGHTA and CDR2 FQGNSA. With 5 bases clipped from V and 2 bases from J, the junction kept 3 bases outside the gene matches. CDR3 length: 16 residues. CDR3 in amino acids: CASSPGTSGRAYEQYF. The CDR3, as DNA: TGTGCCAGCAGCCCAGGGACTAGCGGGAGGGCCTACGAGCAGTACTTC. Full variable domain (outside the CDR3, taken from reference TRBV7-2 and TRBJ2-7): GAGVSQSPSNKVTEKGKDVELRCDPISGHTALYWYRQSLGQGLEFLIYFQGNSAPDKSGLPSDRFSAERTGGSVSTLTIQRTQQEDSAVYLCASSPGTSGRAYEQYFGPGTRLTVT.

The DNA of the CDR3 is TGTGCCATAAGGGGTAGCGGGAGTTACGAGCAGTACTTC. Translation gives CAIRGSGSYEQYF. The chain carries TRBV27 and TRBJ2-7; 9 bases align to TRBD2. The CDR3 loop spans 13 amino acids. Germline CDR1 reads MNHEY; CDR2 reads SMNVEV (reference sequence). V lost 10 bases, J lost 4 bases, and 8 bases stayed unmatched.

The V gene is TRBV28, the J gene TRBJ2-2; D perhaps matches TRBD1 (6 bases). Germline V gene lookup returns CDR1 MDHEN and CDR2 SYDVKM. CDR3 length: 14 amino acids. Trimming left V 6 bases short and J 6 bases short, with 14 bases between. The CDR3 reads CASRVGAKAGELFF. CDR3 sequence (DNA): TGTGCCAGCAGGGTGGGGGCAAAGGCCGGGGAGCTGTTTTTT.

The chain links TRBV6-5 to TRBJ2-1; 8 nucleotides align to TRBD2. V was pared by 6 bases and J by 3 bases, with 4 bases of the junction left unmatched. CDR1 is MNHEY, CDR2 SVGAGI, per germline. The CDR3 is made up of 14 amino acids. This CDR3 is CASRGTSDYNEQFF. CDR3 coding DNA: TGTGCCAGCAGGGGGACTAGTGACTACAATGAGCAGTTCTTC.

This clonotype turned up a few times. V and J are TRBV12-3 or TRBV12-4 and TRBJ1-2; tentative D call: TRBD1 (6 bases). Trimming removed 9 bases at V and 4 bases at J, with 12 bases between. The CDR3 length is 12 residues. CDR3 bases: TGTGCCAGTAACGACAGGCCCTATGGCTACACCTTC. It codes for CASNDRPYGYTF.

The table lists this clonotype with many counts. The rearrangement links TRBV19 to TRBJ1-6, with TRBD1 as a possible D gene (5 bases). Trimming pared 3 bases from V and 8 bases from J, leaving 11 bases between. Per germline, CDR1 LNHDA and CDR2 SQIVND (reference sequence). The CDR3 runs 14 residues. In DNA form, the CDR3 reads TGTGCCAGTAGTATCCTGGGGGTGGATTCACCCCTCCACTTT. It translates to CASSILGVDSPLHF. The variable domain in full, completed from reference TRBV19 and TRBJ1-6, reads DGGITQSPKYLFRKEGQNVTLSCEQNLNHDAMYWYRQDPGQGLRLIYYSQIVNDFQKGDIAEGYSVSREKKESFPLTVTSAQKNPTAFYLCASSILGVDSPLHFGNGTRLTVT.

This clonotype was seen repeatedly, ten times or more. The chain carries TRBV12-3 or TRBV12-4 and TRBJ2-1; possibly TRBD1 for D (5 bases). This CDR3 region has 14 residues. Trimming cost V 10 bases and J 0 bases, with 13 bases left between them. For the CDR3, the DNA is TGTGCCACCCAGACAGAAATCTCCTACAATGAGCAGTTCTTC. Protein sequence: CATQTEISYNEQFF.

The chain recombines TRBV12-3 or TRBV12-4 with TRBJ1-2, with D hard to call. Trimming stripped 5 bases from V and 14 bases from J, with 15 bases between. The CDR3 sequence is 11 residues long. CDR3 residues: CASSREAPLTF. For the CDR3, the DNA is TGTGCCAGCAGTAGGGAAGCGCCCTTGACCTTC.

The rearrangement links TRBV7-2 to TRBJ2-5, with D possibly TRBD1 on 5 matching bases. The CDR3 runs to 14 residues. Trimming left V 1 base short and J 7 bases short, with 13 bases between. From germline, CDR1 is SGHTA and CDR2 FQGNSA. The CDR3 sequence is CASSLGRQSTTQYF. CDR3 sequence (DNA): TGTGCCAGCAGCTTAGGGAGACAGAGCACGACCCAGTACTTC.

In its sample, this clonotype was seen a few times. The gene calls are TRBV6-2 or TRBV6-3 and TRBJ2-6; 7 positions agree with TRBD1. Trimming removed 5 bases from V and 4 bases from J; junction bases left unmatched: 5. The CDR3 is 15 residues long. Germline values: CDR1 MNHEY, CDR2 SVGEGT. The CDR3 reads CASSRQGYGANVLTF. The CDR3 bases are TGTGCCAGCAGTAGACAGGGTTACGGGGCCAACGTCCTGACTTTC.

CDR3 amino acids: CASSPSGTGNQPQHF. CDR3 nucleotide sequence: TGTGCCAGCAGTCCCAGCGGGACGGGCAATCAGCCCCAGCATTTT. The chain carries TRBV27 and TRBJ1-5; the D gene is possibly TRBD1 (5 bases). Trimming cost V 5 bases and J 2 bases, with 13 bases left between them. Germline CDR1 is MNHEY and CDR2 is SMNVEV (reference sequence). The CDR3 extends over 15 amino acids.

The chain's CDR3 is CASSSHRWLAENTGELFF. CDR3 DNA: TGTGCCAGCAGCTCCCACCGTTGGCTAGCAGAGAACACCGGGGAGCTGTTTTTT. J is TRBJ2-2 and V is TRBV7-9, with a possible D match to TRBD2 (5 bases). V lost 4 bases to trimming and J lost 1 base, with 19 bases between them. This CDR3 spans 18 amino acids. CDR1 is SEHNR, CDR2 FQNEAQ, per germline (reference sequence). Full variable domain (outside the CDR3, taken from reference TRBV7-9 and TRBJ2-2): DTGVSQNPRHKITKRGQNVTFRCDPISEHNRLYWYRQTLGQGPEFLTYFQNEAQLEKSRLLSDRFSAERPKGSFSTLEIQRTEQGDSAMYLCASSSHRWLAENTGELFFGEGSRLTVL.